What follows are 15 T cell receptor beta chains derived from one specimen sequenced in a study of CD8 T cells in ankylosing spondylitis. Study-wide results and caveats: A TCR beta motif of under 10 highly homologous variants appeared characteristic of ankylosing spondylitis blood.

Via MiXCR, TCRdb re-called the 5' RACE reads, giving one row per CDR3 protein. The profile shows fewer than 400,000 distinct CDR3 sequences, around 8% of them singletons. Antigen specificity for these receptors is unknown. Input material: blood, either unsorted or a sorted T cell fraction (not recorded which). Receptors were obtained from a male donor with ankylosing spondylitis.

V is TRBV12-3 or TRBV12-4 and J is TRBJ2-3, with a weak D call TRBD2 (5 bases). V lost 7 bases, J lost 2 bases, and 13 bases lay in between. The CDR3 covers 14 residues. The CDR3 sequence: CASTPRVNTDTQYF. The CDR3, as DNA: TGTGCCAGCACCCCGCGGGTAAACACAGATACGCAGTATTTT.

The CDR3 sequence is CASSQEFVVLYF. The DNA for the CDR3 is TGTGCCAGCAGCCAAGAGTTTGTCGTGTTGTATTTT. The V call is TRBV3-1, the J call TRBJ2-3; no definite D call. The CDR3 covers 12 residues. The germline V gene encodes CDR1 LGHDT and CDR2 YNNKEL (reference sequence). The V end lost 0 bases, the J end lost 14 bases, and 12 bases lay between the germline ends.

This clonotype appeared many times. The chain is built from TRBV20-1 and TRBJ2-3, with 8 bases that match TRBD2. The length of the CDR3 is 14 residues. J was trimmed by 5 bases and V by 3 bases; bases with no gene match: 7. The germline CDR1 and CDR2 sequences are DFQATT and SNEGSKA (reference sequence). CDR3 sequence: CSARRGGGQDTQYF. CDR3 nucleotides: TGCAGTGCTAGGAGGGGCGGGGGGCAAGATACGCAGTATTTT.

This clonotype was seen at least ten times. The rearrangement uses TRBV30 and TRBJ2-2; D call uncertain. Trimming removed 4 bases at V and 4 bases at J, with 4 bases between. The CDR3 spans 11 residues. Per the germline V gene, CDR1 is GTSNPN and CDR2 is SVGIG (reference sequence). The CDR3 DNA follows: TGTGCCTGGAAACTCACCGGGGAGCTGTTTTTT. It is translated as CAWKLTGELFF. Combining the CDR3 with reference TRBV30 and TRBJ2-2 gives the whole variable domain SQTIHQWPATLVQPVGSPLSLECTVEGTSNPNLYWYRQAAGRGLQLLFYSVGIGQISSEVPQNLSASRPQDRQFILSSKKLLLSDSGFYLCAWKLTGELFFGEGSRLTVL.

This sequence joins TRBV7-9 and TRBJ2-3; 9 bases agree with TRBD2. CDR1 is SEHNR, CDR2 FQNEAQ, per germline (reference sequence). V gave up 5 bases and J gave up 3 bases; unmatched junction bases: 9. This CDR3 is built from 16 residues. The DNA for the CDR3 is TGTGCCAGCAGCCCCTCTCTAGCGGGATTAACAGATACGCAGTATTTT. Residues: CASSPSLAGLTDTQYF.

This clonotype was detected only a few times. This chain links TRBV10-3 with TRBJ2-7; 9 bases match TRBD2. V lost 6 bases, J lost 5 bases, and 8 bases stayed unmatched. The CDR3 spans 14 residues. Looked up from germline, CDR1 is ENHRY and CDR2 is SYGVKD. In nucleotides, the CDR3 is TGTGCCATCAGGTCGGGGACTAGCTTGGACGAGCAGTACTTC. It codes for CAIRSGTSLDEQYF.

This clonotype was seen many times. V is TRBV5-1 and J is TRBJ2-4, with D possibly matching TRBD2 (6 bases). The CDR3 is made up of 14 amino acids. Trimming took 4 bases from V and 8 from J, leaving 16 bases between them. The germline V gene has CDR1 SGHRS and CDR2 YFSETQ. DNA for the CDR3: TGCGCCAGCAGCCGGACTACTCCGAGGGACATTCAGTACTTC. Its protein is CASSRTTPRDIQYF.

This clonotype came up a few times. CDR3 residues: CSARESDRNYGYTF. The CDR3 nucleotides are TGCAGCGCCCGGGAGAGCGACCGTAACTATGGCTACACCTTC. The chain recombines TRBV29-1 with TRBJ1-2; D unclear. The CDR3 has 14 residues. The germline gives CDR1 SQVTM, CDR2 ANQGSEA. The V gene lost 7 bases and the J gene lost 1 base, with 16 bases spanning the gap.

This clonotype was seen more than once but under ten times. The V call is TRBV29-1, the J call TRBJ2-7, with 12 positions matching TRBD2. V dropped 3 bases and J dropped 6; count of bases not matched to a gene: 3. The germline V gene has CDR1 SQVTM and CDR2 ANQGSEA. The CDR3 is made up of 13 amino acids. The chain's CDR3 is CSVESGLAGEQYF. The CDR3 DNA reads TGCAGCGTTGAGTCGGGACTAGCGGGCGAGCAGTACTTC.

The chain carries TRBV12-3 or TRBV12-4 and TRBJ2-1, with D hard to call. Trimming removed 7 bases from V and 0 bases from J, with 25 bases in between. This CDR3 is built from 19 residues. This CDR3 reads CASTLRALARQRSYNEQFF. For the CDR3, the DNA is TGTGCCAGCACCCTTCGGGCTCTCGCCCGGCAACGCTCCTACAATGAGCAGTTCTTC.

The chain carries TRBV10-3 and TRBJ2-5; 10 nucleotides agree with TRBD2. Germline assignment: CDR1 ENHRY and CDR2 SYGVKD. The CDR3 runs to 15 residues. V was pared by 3 bases and J by 3 bases, with 4 bases of the junction left unmatched. The DNA for the CDR3 is TGTGCCATCAGTGATCGAGCGGGAGGGGAAGAGACCCAGTACTTC. Protein sequence: CAISDRAGGEETQYF.

The table lists this clonotype with many counts. The V gene is TRBV29-1, the J gene TRBJ2-1, with 7 bases lining up with TRBD2. V dropped 1 base and J dropped 6; count of bases not matched to a gene: 6. CDR3 length equals 14 residues. CDR1 SQVTM and CDR2 ANQGSEA come from the germline V gene. CDR3 region: CSVEGGRAGNEQFF. CDR3 nucleotide sequence: TGCAGCGTTGAAGGTGGGAGGGCCGGCAATGAGCAGTTCTTC.

This clonotype was observed a few times. The V gene is TRBV5-1, the J gene TRBJ2-3; 8 nucleotides match TRBD2. Trimming removed 0 bases from V and 2 bases from J; junction bases left unmatched: 5. Germline CDR1 and CDR2: SGHRS and YFSETQ. This CDR3 spans 16 amino acids. DNA for the CDR3: TGCGCCAGCAGCTTGGCCTGGGGACTAGACACAGATACGCAGTATTTT. It yields the protein CASSLAWGLDTDTQYF.

The chain recombines TRBV3-1 with TRBJ1-1; D gene unclear. The CDR3 loop spans 16 amino acids. Germline CDR1 is LGHDT and CDR2 is YNNKEL (reference sequence). Deletions cut 4 bases from V and 4 bases from J, with 19 bases between. The CDR3 coding sequence is TGTGCCAGCAGCCTAACATCCTGGCCTCGGCCCACTGAAGCTTTCTTT. It yields the protein CASSLTSWPRPTEAFF.

This clonotype has more than one count but fewer than ten. V and J are TRBV7-9 and TRBJ2-2; no clear D gene. Germline V gives CDR1 SEHNR, CDR2 FQNEAQ (reference sequence). The CDR3 spans 14 residues. V was shortened by 0 bases and J by 4 bases, with 6 bases between the two germline ends. The DNA for the CDR3 is TGTGCCAGCAGCTTAGCCAGGTTCACCGGGGAGCTGTTTTTT. It yields the protein CASSLARFTGELFF. The whole variable domain, filled in from reference TRBV7-9 and TRBJ2-2, reads DTGVSQNPRHKITKRGQNVTFRCDPISEHNRLYWYRQTLGQGPEFLTYFQNEAQLEKSRLLSDRFSAERPKGSFSTLEIQRTEQGDSAMYLCASSLARFTGELFFGEGSRLTVL.